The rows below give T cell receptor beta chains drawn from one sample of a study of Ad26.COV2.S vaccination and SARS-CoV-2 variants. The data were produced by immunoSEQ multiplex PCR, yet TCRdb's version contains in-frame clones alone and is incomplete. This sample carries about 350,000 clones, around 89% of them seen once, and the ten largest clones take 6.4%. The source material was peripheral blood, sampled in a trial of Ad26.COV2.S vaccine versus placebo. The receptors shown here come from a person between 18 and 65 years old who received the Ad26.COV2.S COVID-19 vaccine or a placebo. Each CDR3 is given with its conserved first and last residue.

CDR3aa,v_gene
CSVVRADTEAFF,TRBV29-1
CASSLRGIELGHPYEQYF,TRBV5-7
CAWEGTSGSPLHF,TRBV30
CASSGQGSYEQYF,TRBV9
CASSQGGRVTNYGYTF,TRBV3-1/TRBV3-2
CASSKNEQFF,TRBV21-1
CASSSSGSTYEQYF,TRBV18
CASSLPAGDTQYF,TRBV7-6
CASSSDTGELFF,TRBV11-3
CASSQVGASPAGELFF,TRBV3-1/TRBV3-2
CASSQVPTGNTEAFF,TRBV4-1
CASSVQGAPDTEAFF,TRBV9
CASSLQDRGSGNTIYF,TRBV7-8
CASSDYRGGNQPQHF,TRBV6-1
CASSQVRHTYNEQFF,TRBV4-1
CASRYTSSYNSPLHF,TRBV5-5
CASSSDSTSDTQYF,TRBV6-6
CASGENTRYGYTF,TRBV28
CASSRDGPYGYTF,TRBV3-1/TRBV3-2
CASSRTESSYNEQFF,TRBV11-2
CASSFRTPSYEQYF,TRBV19
CAWSGTVSYEQYF,TRBV30
CASSQWTGSTDTQYF,TRBV14